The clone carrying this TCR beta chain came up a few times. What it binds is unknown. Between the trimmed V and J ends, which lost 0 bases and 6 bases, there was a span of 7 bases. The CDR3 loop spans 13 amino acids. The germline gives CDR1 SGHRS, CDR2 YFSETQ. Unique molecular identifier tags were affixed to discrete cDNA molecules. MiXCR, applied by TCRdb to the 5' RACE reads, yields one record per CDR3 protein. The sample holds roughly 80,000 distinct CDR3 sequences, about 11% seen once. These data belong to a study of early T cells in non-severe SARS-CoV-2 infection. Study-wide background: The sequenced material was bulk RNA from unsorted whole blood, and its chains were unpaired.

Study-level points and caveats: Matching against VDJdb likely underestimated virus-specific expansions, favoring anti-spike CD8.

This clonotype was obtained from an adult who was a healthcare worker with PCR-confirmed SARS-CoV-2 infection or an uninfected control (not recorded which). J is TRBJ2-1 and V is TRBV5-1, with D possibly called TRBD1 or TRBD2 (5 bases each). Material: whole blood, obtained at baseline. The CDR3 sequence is CASSLVGGNEQFF. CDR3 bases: TGCGCCAGCAGCTTGGTTGGGGGCAATGAGCAGTTCTTC.